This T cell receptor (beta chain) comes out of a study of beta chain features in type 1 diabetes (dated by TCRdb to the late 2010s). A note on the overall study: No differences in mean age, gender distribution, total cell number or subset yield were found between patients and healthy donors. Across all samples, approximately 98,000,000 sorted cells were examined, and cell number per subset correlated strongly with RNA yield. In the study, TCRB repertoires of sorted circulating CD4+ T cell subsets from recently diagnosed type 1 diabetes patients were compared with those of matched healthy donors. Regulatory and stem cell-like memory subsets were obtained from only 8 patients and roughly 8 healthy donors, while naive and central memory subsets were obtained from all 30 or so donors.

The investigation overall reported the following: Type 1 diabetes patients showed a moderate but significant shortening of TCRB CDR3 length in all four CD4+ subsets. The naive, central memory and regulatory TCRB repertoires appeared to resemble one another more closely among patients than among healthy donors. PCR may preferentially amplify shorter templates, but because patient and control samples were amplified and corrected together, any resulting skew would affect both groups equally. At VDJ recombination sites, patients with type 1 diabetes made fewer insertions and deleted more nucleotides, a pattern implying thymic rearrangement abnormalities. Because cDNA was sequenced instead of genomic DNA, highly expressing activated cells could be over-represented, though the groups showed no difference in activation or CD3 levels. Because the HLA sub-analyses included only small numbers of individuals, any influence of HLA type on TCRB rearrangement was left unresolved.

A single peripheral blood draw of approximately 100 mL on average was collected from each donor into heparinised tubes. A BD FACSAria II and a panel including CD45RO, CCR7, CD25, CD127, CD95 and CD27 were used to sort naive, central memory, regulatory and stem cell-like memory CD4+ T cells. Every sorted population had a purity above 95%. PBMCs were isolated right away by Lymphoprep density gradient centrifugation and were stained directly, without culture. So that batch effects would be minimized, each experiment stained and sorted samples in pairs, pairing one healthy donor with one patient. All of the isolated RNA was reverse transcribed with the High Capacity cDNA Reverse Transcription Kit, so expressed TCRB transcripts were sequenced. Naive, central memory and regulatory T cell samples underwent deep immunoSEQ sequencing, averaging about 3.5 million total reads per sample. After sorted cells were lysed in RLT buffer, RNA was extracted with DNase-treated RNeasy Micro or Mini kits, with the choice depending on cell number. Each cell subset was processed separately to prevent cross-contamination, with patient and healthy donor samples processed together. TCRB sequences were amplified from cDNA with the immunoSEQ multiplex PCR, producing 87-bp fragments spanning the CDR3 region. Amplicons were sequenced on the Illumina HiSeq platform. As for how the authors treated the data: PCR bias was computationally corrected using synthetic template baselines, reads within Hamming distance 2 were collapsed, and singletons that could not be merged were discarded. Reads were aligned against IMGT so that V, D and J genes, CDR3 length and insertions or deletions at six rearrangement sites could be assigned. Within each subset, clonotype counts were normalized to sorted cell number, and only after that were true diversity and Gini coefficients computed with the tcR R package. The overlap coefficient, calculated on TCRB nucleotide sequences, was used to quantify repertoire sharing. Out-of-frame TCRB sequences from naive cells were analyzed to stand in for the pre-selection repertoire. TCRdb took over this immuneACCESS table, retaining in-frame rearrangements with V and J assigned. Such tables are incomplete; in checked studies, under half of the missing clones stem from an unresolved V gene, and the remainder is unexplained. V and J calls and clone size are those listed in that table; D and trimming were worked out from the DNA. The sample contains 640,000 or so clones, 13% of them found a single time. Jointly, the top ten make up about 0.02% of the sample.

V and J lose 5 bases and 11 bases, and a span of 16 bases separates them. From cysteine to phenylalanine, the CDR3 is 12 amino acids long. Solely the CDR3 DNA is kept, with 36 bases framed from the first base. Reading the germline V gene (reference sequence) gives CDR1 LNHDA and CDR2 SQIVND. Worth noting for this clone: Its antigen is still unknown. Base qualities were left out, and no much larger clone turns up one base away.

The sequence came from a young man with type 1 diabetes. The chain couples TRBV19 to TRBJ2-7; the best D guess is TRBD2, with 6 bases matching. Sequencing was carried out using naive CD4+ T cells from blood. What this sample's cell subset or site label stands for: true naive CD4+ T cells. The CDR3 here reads CASSLPAGQKYF. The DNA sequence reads TGTGCCAGTAGTCTCCCGGCGGGGCAGAAGTACTTC. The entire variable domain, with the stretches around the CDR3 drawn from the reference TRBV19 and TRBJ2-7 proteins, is DGGITQSPKYLFRKEGQNVTLSCEQNLNHDAMYWYRQDPGQGLRLIYYSQIVNDFQKGDIAEGYSVSREKKESFPLTVTSAQKNPTAFYLCASSLPAGQKYFGPGTRLTVT.